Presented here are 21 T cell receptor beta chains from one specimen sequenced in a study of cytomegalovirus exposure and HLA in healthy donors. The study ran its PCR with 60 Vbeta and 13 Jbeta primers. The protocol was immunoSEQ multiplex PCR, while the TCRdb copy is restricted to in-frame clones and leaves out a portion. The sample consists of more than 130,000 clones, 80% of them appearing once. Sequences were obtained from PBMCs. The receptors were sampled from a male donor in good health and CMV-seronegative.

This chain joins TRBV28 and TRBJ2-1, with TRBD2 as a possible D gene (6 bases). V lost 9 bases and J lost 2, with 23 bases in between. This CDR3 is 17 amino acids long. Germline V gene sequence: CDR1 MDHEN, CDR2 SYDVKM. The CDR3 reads CASTPHPGGGTYNEQFF. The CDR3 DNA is TGTGCCAGTACCCCTCACCCCGGTGGGGGGACCTACAATGAGCAGTTCTTC.

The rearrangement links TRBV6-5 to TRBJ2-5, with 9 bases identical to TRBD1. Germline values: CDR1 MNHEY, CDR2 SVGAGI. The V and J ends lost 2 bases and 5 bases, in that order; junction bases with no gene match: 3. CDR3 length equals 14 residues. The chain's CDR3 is CASSYGTGRETQYF. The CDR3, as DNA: TGTGCCAGCAGTTACGGGACAGGGAGGGAGACCCAGTACTTC.

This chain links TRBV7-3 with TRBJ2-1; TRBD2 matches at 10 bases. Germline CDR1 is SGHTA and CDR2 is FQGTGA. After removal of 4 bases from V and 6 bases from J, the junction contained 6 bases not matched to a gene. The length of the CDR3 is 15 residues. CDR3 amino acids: CASSSQRGGINEQFF. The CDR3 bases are TGTGCCAGCAGCTCCCAGCGGGGGGGAATCAATGAGCAGTTCTTC.

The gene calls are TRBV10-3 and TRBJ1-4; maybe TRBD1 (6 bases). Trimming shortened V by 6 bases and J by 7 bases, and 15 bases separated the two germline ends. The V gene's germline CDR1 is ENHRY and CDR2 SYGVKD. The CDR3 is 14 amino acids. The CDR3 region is CAISQGQQGEKLFF. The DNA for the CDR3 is TGTGCCATCAGCCAGGGACAACAAGGTGAAAAACTGTTTTTT.

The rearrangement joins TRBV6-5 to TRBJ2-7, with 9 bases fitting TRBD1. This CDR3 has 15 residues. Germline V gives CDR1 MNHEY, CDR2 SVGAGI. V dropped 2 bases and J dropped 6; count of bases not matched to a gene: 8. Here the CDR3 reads CASSYLQGAILEQYF. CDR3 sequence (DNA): TGTGCCAGCAGTTACCTACAGGGGGCGATCCTCGAGCAGTACTTC.

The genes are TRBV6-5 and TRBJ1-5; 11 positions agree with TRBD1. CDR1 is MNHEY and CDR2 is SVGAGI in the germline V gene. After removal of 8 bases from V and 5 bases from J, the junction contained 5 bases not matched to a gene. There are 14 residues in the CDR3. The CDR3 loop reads CASGRTGGYQPQHF. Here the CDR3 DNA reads TGTGCCAGCGGTCGGACAGGGGGCTATCAGCCCCAGCATTTT.

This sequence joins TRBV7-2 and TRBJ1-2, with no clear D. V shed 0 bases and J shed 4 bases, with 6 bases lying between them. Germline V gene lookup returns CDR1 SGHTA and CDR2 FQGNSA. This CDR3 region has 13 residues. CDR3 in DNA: TGTGCCAGCAGCTTAGCCGTCCTCTATGGCTACACCTTC. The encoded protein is CASSLAVLYGYTF. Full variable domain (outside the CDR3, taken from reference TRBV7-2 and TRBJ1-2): GAGVSQSPSNKVTEKGKDVELRCDPISGHTALYWYRQSLGQGLEFLIYFQGNSAPDKSGLPSDRFSAERTGGSVSTLTIQRTQQEDSAVYLCASSLAVLYGYTFGSGTRLTVV.

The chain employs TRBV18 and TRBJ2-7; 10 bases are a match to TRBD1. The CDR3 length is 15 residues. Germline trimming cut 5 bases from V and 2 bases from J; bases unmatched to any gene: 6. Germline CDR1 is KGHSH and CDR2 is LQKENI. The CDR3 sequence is CASSSAGTGAYEQYF. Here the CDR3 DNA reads TGTGCCAGCTCATCGGCCGGGACAGGGGCCTACGAGCAGTACTTC.

The CDR3 nucleotides are TGTGCCAGCAGCACGCAGCCCCGGACAGGGTGGGATGAAAAACTGTTTTTT. This translates into CASSTQPRTGWDEKLFF. V gene TRBV7-8 combines with J gene TRBJ1-4; the match to TRBD1 covers 8 bases. Germline V gene data show CDR1 as SGHVS and CDR2 as FQNEAQ. This CDR3 contains 17 residues. After removal of 5 bases from V and 6 bases from J, the junction contained 14 bases not matched to a gene.

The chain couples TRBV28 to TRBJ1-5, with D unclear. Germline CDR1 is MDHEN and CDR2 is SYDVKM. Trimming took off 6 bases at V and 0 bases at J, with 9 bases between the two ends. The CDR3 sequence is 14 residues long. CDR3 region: CASRTAGSNQPQHF. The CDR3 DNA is TGTGCCAGCAGAACCGCCGGTAGCAATCAGCCCCAGCATTTT.

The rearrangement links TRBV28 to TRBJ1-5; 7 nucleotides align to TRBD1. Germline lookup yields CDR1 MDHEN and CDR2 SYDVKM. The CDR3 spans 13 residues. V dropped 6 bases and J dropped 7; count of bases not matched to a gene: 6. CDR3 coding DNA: TGTGCCAGCAGCATACAGGGGTACCAGCCCCAGCATTTT. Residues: CASSIQGYQPQHF.

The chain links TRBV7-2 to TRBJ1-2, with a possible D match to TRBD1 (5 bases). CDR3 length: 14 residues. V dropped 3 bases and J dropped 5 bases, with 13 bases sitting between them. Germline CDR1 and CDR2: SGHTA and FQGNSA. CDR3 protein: CASSLQSGQYGYTF. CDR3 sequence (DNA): TGTGCCAGCAGCTTGCAGTCAGGGCAATATGGCTACACCTTC.

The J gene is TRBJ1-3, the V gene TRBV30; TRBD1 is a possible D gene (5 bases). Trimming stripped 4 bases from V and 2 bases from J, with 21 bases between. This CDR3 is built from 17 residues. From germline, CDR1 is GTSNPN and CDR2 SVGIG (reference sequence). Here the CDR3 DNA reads TGTGCCTGGACGGGGGGTCGGGGGAGTAAGCCTGGAAACACCATATATTTT. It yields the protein CAWTGGRGSKPGNTIYF. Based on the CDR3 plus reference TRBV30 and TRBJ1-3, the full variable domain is SQTIHQWPATLVQPVGSPLSLECTVEGTSNPNLYWYRQAAGRGLQLLFYSVGIGQISSEVPQNLSASRPQDRQFILSSKKLLLSDSGFYLCAWTGGRGSKPGNTIYFGEGSWLTVV.

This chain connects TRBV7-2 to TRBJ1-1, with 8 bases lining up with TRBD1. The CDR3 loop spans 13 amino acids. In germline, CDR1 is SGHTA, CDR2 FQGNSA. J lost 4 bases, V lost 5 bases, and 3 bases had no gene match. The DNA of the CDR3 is TGTGCCAGCAGCGTCGGACAGGGCACTGAAGCTTTCTTT. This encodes CASSVGQGTEAFF.

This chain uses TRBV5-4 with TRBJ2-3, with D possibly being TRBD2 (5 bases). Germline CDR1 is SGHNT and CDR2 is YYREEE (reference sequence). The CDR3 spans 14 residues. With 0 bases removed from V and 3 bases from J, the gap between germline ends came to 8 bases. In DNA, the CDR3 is TGTGCCAGCAGCTTGGAGAGCGGAACAGATACGCAGTATTTT. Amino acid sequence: CASSLESGTDTQYF.

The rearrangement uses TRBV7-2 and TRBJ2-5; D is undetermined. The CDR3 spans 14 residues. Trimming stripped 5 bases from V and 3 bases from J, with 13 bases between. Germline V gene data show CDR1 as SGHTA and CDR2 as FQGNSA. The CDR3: CASSRQANEETQYF. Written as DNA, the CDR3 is TGTGCCAGCAGCCGGCAGGCAAACGAAGAGACCCAGTACTTC.

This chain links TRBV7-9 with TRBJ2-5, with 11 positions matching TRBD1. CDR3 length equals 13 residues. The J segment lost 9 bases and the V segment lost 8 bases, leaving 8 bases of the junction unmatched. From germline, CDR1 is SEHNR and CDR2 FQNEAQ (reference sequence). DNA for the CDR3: TGTGCCAGCGGAGGGGACAGGGGGTTATCCCAGTACTTC. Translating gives CASGGDRGLSQYF.

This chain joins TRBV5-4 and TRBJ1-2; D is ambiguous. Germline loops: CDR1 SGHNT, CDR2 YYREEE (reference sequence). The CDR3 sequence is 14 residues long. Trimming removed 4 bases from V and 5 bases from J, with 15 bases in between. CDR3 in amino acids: CASSPPPGSYGYTF. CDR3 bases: TGTGCCAGCAGCCCACCTCCGGGATCATATGGCTACACCTTC. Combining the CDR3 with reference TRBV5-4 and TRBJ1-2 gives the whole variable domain ETGVTQSPTHLIKTRGQQVTLRCSSQSGHNTVSWYQQALGQGPQFIFQYYREEENGRGNFPPRFSGLQFPNYSSELNVNALELDDSALYLCASSPPPGSYGYTFGSGTRLTVV.

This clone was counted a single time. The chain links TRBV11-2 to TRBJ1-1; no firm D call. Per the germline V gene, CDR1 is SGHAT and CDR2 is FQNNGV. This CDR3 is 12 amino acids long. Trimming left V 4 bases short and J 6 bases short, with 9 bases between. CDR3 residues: CASSSGSPEAFF. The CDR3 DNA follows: TGTGCCAGCAGCTCTGGCTCCCCTGAAGCTTTCTTT.

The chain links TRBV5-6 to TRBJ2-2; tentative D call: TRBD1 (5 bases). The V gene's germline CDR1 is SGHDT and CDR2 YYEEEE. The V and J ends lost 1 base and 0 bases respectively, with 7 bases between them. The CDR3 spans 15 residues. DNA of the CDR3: TGTGCCAGCAGCTTGCAGGGCGCGAACACCGGGGAGCTGTTTTTT. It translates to CASSLQGANTGELFF.

The CDR3 nucleotides read TGTGCCATCACCCGGGATTCTAATTCACCCCTCCACTTT. Amino acid sequence: CAITRDSNSPLHF. J is TRBJ1-6 and V is TRBV10-3; unclear D gene. V lost 7 bases, J lost 6 bases, and 10 bases lay in between. CDR1 is ENHRY and CDR2 is SYGVKD in the germline V gene. The CDR3 covers 13 residues.